This TCR beta chain was recovered during a study of T cell responses to AZD1222 COVID-19 vaccine. Worth noting for this clone: The antigen is unknown.

Findings of the study overall: Nearly half of unique spike-specific TCRs reportedly avoided B.1.351 and B.1.1.7 mutated regions. Recipients of AZD1222 seropositive at baseline numbered only 6 or 7. Donors were chiefly white British, with a greater number of females, and clonal diversity was perhaps underestimated.

TCRdb's copy holds only in-frame clones and misses some; the assay was immunoSEQ multiplex PCR. This table has approximately 110,000 clones, just under 95% appearing once. The V end was cut by 4 bases, the J end by 1 base, with 8 bases between. CDR1 MNHEY and CDR2 SVGAGI come from the germline V gene. This CDR3 spans 15 amino acids. The sequencing here drew on peripheral blood, taken on day 0 of AZD1222 vaccination. The chain joins TRBV6-5 to TRBJ1-6; unclear D gene. The sequence came from an adult in good health. CDR3 sequence reads: CASSSQQSYNSPLHF. The CDR3 coding sequence is TGTGCCAGCAGTTCCCAGCAATCCTATAATTCACCCCTCCACTTT.